Below are 25 T cell receptor beta chains sequenced from a single sample in a study of metastatic and nonmetastatic thyroid tumors (dated by TCRdb to about 2020). No patient had received any treatment before thyroid surgery. The library was produced with PCR. Sequencing relied on an Illumina HiSeq 4000. The raw public reads went through TCRdb reprocessing: fastp at Q25, MiXCR clone calling, in-frame beta chains kept. Recorded for this sample are more than 70,000 clones; 8% to 9.5% of them occurred a single time. The ten largest clones represent 8% to 10% of the sample. Sequencing was carried out using blood. These TCRs come from a female donor with papillary thyroid cancer or a benign thyroid nodule (not recorded which). Some clones in this sample may be carry-over from other donors' samples.

At least ten counts were recorded for this clone. The V and J genes are TRBV19 and TRBJ1-6; no clear D gene. The CDR3 is 12 residues long. Germline CDR1 reads LNHDA; CDR2 reads SQIVND (reference sequence). The ends were cut back, 7 bases at V and 3 bases at J, with 4 bases in the middle. The CDR3, as DNA: TGTGCCAGTAAAGACTATAATTCACCCCTCCACTTT. Its translation is CASKDYNSPLHF.

The chain has TRBV6-1 and TRBJ2-7; D may be TRBD1 (6 bases). V gave up 4 bases and J gave up 0 bases, with 10 bases separating them. The germline V gene has CDR1 MNHNS and CDR2 SASEGT. The CDR3 runs to 14 residues. CDR3 sequence: CASSGRTASYEQYF. The CDR3 DNA reads TGTGCCAGCAGTGGCAGGACAGCCTCCTACGAGCAGTACTTC.

This clone was detected ten times or more. CDR3 bases: TGTGCCAGCAGTTCTCAGACTAGATCCTACAATGAGCAGTTCTTC. Its translation is CASSSQTRSYNEQFF. The chain is built from TRBV6-5 and TRBJ2-1, with a weak D call TRBD2 (6 bases). The germline V and J ends were trimmed by 4 bases and 1 base, with 11 bases remaining between them. Germline-derived CDR1 and CDR2 are MNHEY and SVGAGI. The CDR3 is made up of 15 amino acids.

The chain carries TRBV10-3 and TRBJ2-4; 9 nucleotides agree with TRBD1. The germline V gene has CDR1 ENHRY and CDR2 SYGVKD. V lost 6 bases to trimming and J lost 6 bases; unmatched junction nucleotides: 6. This CDR3 contains 14 residues. CDR3 in amino acids: CAISPGQGLNIQYF. CDR3 in DNA: TGTGCCATCAGCCCGGGACAGGGTCTAAACATTCAGTACTTC.

This clone was counted at least ten times. The chain carries TRBV11-3 and TRBJ2-2; TRBD1 aligns across 7 bases. The germline gives CDR1 SGHNT, CDR2 YENEEA. The CDR3 covers 15 residues. V lost 5 bases to trimming and J lost 0 bases; unmatched junction nucleotides: 3. CDR3 sequence reads: CASSTGQANTGELFF. The CDR3 DNA reads TGTGCCAGCAGCACCGGACAGGCGAACACCGGGGAGCTGTTTTTT.

The gene calls are TRBV5-6 and TRBJ2-1; D perhaps matches TRBD1 (6 bases). Germline V gene data show CDR1 as SGHDT and CDR2 as YYEEEE. This CDR3 has 14 amino acids. V gave up 2 bases and J gave up 4 bases, with 10 bases separating them. The CDR3 coding sequence is TGTGCCAGCAGCTTACGACAGGTTTACAATGAGCAGTTCTTC. Translating gives CASSLRQVYNEQFF.

The V and J genes are TRBV7-6 and TRBJ2-1; 10 bases fit TRBD2. CDR3 length: 15 amino acids. In germline, CDR1 is SGHVS, CDR2 FNYEAQ. The junction had 6 bases not matched to a gene; V was cut back by 2 bases and J by 8 bases. CDR3 sequence: CASSLLSGGTHEQFF. CDR3 in DNA: TGTGCCAGCAGCTTACTTAGCGGGGGGACCCATGAGCAGTTCTTC. The whole variable domain, remainder taken from reference TRBV7-6 and TRBJ2-1, is GAGVSQSPRYKVTKRGQDVALRCDPISGHVSLYWYRQALGQGPEFLTYFNYEAQQDKSGLPNDRFSAERPEGSISTLTIQRTEQRDSAMYRCASSLLSGGTHEQFFGPGTRLTVL.

The chain carries TRBV30 and TRBJ1-4; 9 nucleotides match TRBD1. The CDR3 contains 16 residues. After removal of 3 bases from V and 8 bases from J, the junction contained 13 bases not matched to a gene. CDR1 and CDR2 from the germline V gene are GTSNPN and SVGIG (reference sequence). CDR3 protein: CAWSGLSGQGYEKLFF. The CDR3 bases are TGTGCCTGGAGCGGACTGTCGGGACAGGGTTACGAAAAACTGTTTTTT.

Ten or more counts support this clone. The chain is built from TRBV12-3 or TRBV12-4 and TRBJ2-3; possibly TRBD2 for D (7 bases). The CDR3 is 14 amino acids. Trimming took off 6 bases at V and 5 bases at J, with 15 bases between the two ends. CDR3 sequence reads: CASRSGGAGDTQYF. The CDR3 region has the DNA TGTGCCAGCAGGAGTGGGGGGGCAGGAGATACGCAGTATTTT.

This clone has at least ten counts. The chain uses TRBV5-1 and TRBJ2-5, with 9 bases identical to TRBD2. Germline V gene data show CDR1 as SGHRS and CDR2 as YFSETQ. V gave up 3 bases and J gave up 5 bases; unmatched junction bases: 8. The CDR3 is 15 residues long. CDR3: CASSWDSGGGETQYF. In DNA form, the CDR3 reads TGCGCCAGCAGCTGGGATAGCGGGGGTGGTGAGACCCAGTACTTC.

This clone has at least ten counts. The rearrangement uses TRBV19 and TRBJ2-6; TRBD2 agrees at 9 bases. V dropped 2 bases and J dropped 1; count of bases not matched to a gene: 6. Germline CDR1 is LNHDA and CDR2 is SQIVND (reference sequence). This CDR3 contains 18 residues. This chain's CDR3 is CASSIRRGGASGANVLTF. For the CDR3, the DNA is TGTGCCAGTAGTATAAGGCGCGGGGGGGCGTCTGGGGCCAACGTCCTGACTTTC.

This clone has a count of ten or more. One base away lies a much larger clone, so this may be a sequencing read error. The chain couples TRBV6-1 to TRBJ2-2; D is possibly TRBD2 (7 bases). The V end was cut by 4 bases, the J end by 6 bases, with 15 bases between. This CDR3 is built from 15 residues. Germline-derived CDR1 and CDR2 are MNHNS and SASEGT. Written as DNA, the CDR3 is TGTGCCAGCAGTGCGACTAGGGGGGGGTCCGGGGAGCTGTTTTTT. Amino acids: CASSATRGGSGELFF.

This clone was observed many times. This chain connects TRBV3-1 to TRBJ2-7; a weak D match, TRBD1 (5 bases). CDR3 length: 16 amino acids. Per germline, CDR1 LGHDT and CDR2 YNNKEL (reference sequence). Trimming shortened V by 0 bases and J by 4 bases, and 16 bases separated the two germline ends. CDR3 nucleotides: TGTGCCAGCAGCCAAGATGGGGCATATGGGGTTTACGAGCAGTACTTC. Translated, it gives CASSQDGAYGVYEQYF.

This sequence joins TRBV13 and TRBJ1-2, with a possible D match to TRBD1 (6 bases). Germline lookup yields CDR1 PRHDT and CDR2 FYEKMQ (reference sequence). V lost 5 bases to trimming and J lost 4 bases, with 14 bases between them. This CDR3 comprises 14 residues. DNA of the CDR3: TGTGCCAGCAGCCCCAGAGGGGGGTCCTATGGCTACACCTTC. This encodes CASSPRGGSYGYTF. Combining the CDR3 with reference TRBV13 and TRBJ1-2 gives the whole variable domain AAGVIQSPRHLIKEKRETATLKCYPIPRHDTVYWYQQGPGQDPQFLISFYEKMQSDKGSIPDRFSAQQFSDYHSELNMSSLELGDSALYFCASSPRGGSYGYTFGSGTRLTVV.

This clone was seen a handful of times. The CDR3 end shows no conserved phenylalanine or tryptophan, and so a read error is likely. V and J are TRBV10-3 and TRBJ1-1; weak D call: TRBD1 (6 bases). The V end was cut by 10 bases, the J end by 8 bases, with 17 bases between. This CDR3 spans 12 amino acids. Per the germline V gene, CDR1 is ENHRY and CDR2 is SYGVKD. CDR3 DNA sequence: TGTGCCACCTACGACAGGACCGGAGAAGCTTTCCTT. This gives the protein CATYDRTGEAFL.

This clone was detected many times. The CDR3 protein is CASSQGQQETQYF. The DNA of the CDR3 is TGTGCCAGCAGCCAGGGACAGCAAGAGACCCAGTACTTC. J is TRBJ2-5 and V is TRBV3-1; 7 nucleotides match TRBD1. V lost 3 bases, J lost 2 bases, and 0 bases stayed unmatched. The CDR3 has 13 residues. The V gene's germline CDR1 is LGHDT and CDR2 YNNKEL (reference sequence).

This clone was observed a few times. A single base separates this from a much larger clone, so it may be a read error. The chain uses TRBV7-3 and TRBJ2-3; D may be TRBD2 (6 bases). Germline values: CDR1 SGHTA, CDR2 FQGTGA. CDR3 size: 18 residues. The V end lost 0 bases, the J end lost 0 bases, and 16 bases lay between the germline ends. The DNA of the CDR3 is TGTGCCAGCAGCTTAACCGGGGGTGGATCCCCTAGCACAGATACGCAGTATTTT. Protein: CASSLTGGGSPSTDTQYF. Together with reference TRBV7-3 and TRBJ2-3, the CDR3 gives the full variable domain: GAGVSQTPSNKVTEKGKYVELRCDPISGHTALYWYRQSLGQGPEFLIYFQGTGAADDSGLPNDRFFAVRPEGSVSTLKIQRTERGDSAVYLCASSLTGGGSPSTDTQYFGPGTRLTVL.

This clone was observed many times. This chain links TRBV3-1 with TRBJ1-2, with D possibly being TRBD1 (5 bases). The CDR3 consists of 16 residues. Trimming stripped 0 bases from V and 3 bases from J, with 14 bases between. The germline V gene has CDR1 LGHDT and CDR2 YNNKEL (reference sequence). CDR3 coding DNA: TGTGCCAGCAGCCAAGATCGGGTCAGGGACTACTATGGCTACACCTTC. It yields the protein CASSQDRVRDYYGYTF.

This clone showed up many times. The chain joins TRBV5-1 to TRBJ2-7; 10 bases are a match to TRBD1. The J segment lost 6 bases and the V segment lost 5 bases, leaving 8 bases of the junction unmatched. Germline CDR1 is SGHRS and CDR2 is YFSETQ. The CDR3 runs to 14 residues. CDR3 amino acids: CASSRGTGDSEQYF. In DNA form, the CDR3 reads TGCGCCAGCAGTCGCGGGACAGGGGATTCCGAGCAGTACTTC.

The genes are TRBV5-4 and TRBJ2-1, with D possibly being TRBD1 or TRBD2 (6 bases each). The ends were cut back, 3 bases at V and 3 bases at J, with 16 bases in the middle. CDR3 length equals 16 residues. Germline CDR1 SGHNT, CDR2 YYREEE (reference sequence). This CDR3 reads CASSSLGGALYNEQFF. As DNA, the CDR3 is TGTGCCAGCAGCTCCCTGGGGGGCGCGCTCTACAATGAGCAGTTCTTC. Full variable domain (rest looked up from reference TRBV5-4 and TRBJ2-1): ETGVTQSPTHLIKTRGQQVTLRCSSQSGHNTVSWYQQALGQGPQFIFQYYREEENGRGNFPPRFSGLQFPNYSSELNVNALELDDSALYLCASSSLGGALYNEQFFGPGTRLTVL.

This clone has at least ten counts. J is TRBJ1-2 and V is TRBV3-1; D unclear. Germline V gene lookup returns CDR1 LGHDT and CDR2 YNNKEL (reference sequence). CDR3 length: 14 amino acids. The V end was cut by 1 base, the J end by 3 bases, with 9 bases between. CDR3 coding DNA: TGTGCCAGCAGCCAAGGGATGGGGTACTATGGCTACACCTTC. Residues: CASSQGMGYYGYTF.

This clone came up many times. V and J are TRBV7-8 and TRBJ1-5, with no clear D. This CDR3 is 16 amino acids long. V lost 4 bases and J lost 0, with 13 bases in between. Germline V gives CDR1 SGHVS, CDR2 FQNEAQ. CDR3 in amino acids: CASSSTGGYSNQPQHF. In DNA, the CDR3 is TGTGCCAGCAGCTCGACCGGCGGGTATAGCAATCAGCCCCAGCATTTT.

The table lists this clone with many counts. V gene TRBV9 combines with J gene TRBJ2-1; D remains ambiguous. This CDR3 has 15 residues. Germline V gene sequence: CDR1 SGDLS, CDR2 YYNGEE. Trimming cost V 0 bases and J 4 bases, with 11 bases left between them. The CDR3 DNA is TGTGCCAGCAGCGTAGGGTGGGCCCGTTACAATGAGCAGTTCTTC. Translated: CASSVGWARYNEQFF.

This clone appeared many times. The CDR3 DNA is TGTGCTACCTCTGGGGACACTGAAGCTTTCTTT. It translates to CATSGDTEAFF. V and J are TRBV28 and TRBJ1-1; D not certain. CDR1 is MDHEN, CDR2 SYDVKM, per germline. The CDR3 sequence is 11 residues long.

At least ten counts were recorded for this clone. CDR3 in DNA: TGTGCCAGCAGCATAATACAGGGGAAATCCTCCTACGAGCAGTACTTC. Translation: CASSIIQGKSSYEQYF. The chain recombines TRBV11-1 with TRBJ2-7, with 7 nucleotides matching TRBD1. Germline assignment: CDR1 SGHAT and CDR2 FQDESV (reference sequence). With 5 bases clipped from V and 0 bases from J, the junction kept 10 bases outside the gene matches. This CDR3 is built from 16 residues.